The text below deals with one T cell receptor beta chain. The ends were cut back, 6 bases at V and 8 bases at J, with 14 bases in the middle. The CDR3 contains 13 residues. Germline CDR1 is MNHEY and CDR2 is SVGAGI. This entry comes from a study of blood T cell repertoires in COVID-19. Study background: T cells, B-cell-depleted T cells, or PBMCs provided the cDNA or gDNA that served as material.

Assay used: immunoSEQ multiplex PCR; TCRdb lists only in-frame clones, some missing. Of about 230,000 clones in the sample, roughly 84% were seen once. This sequence was found in a man aged 35-49 years with acute or convalescent COVID-19. Sequencing input: peripheral blood. This chain links TRBV6-5 with TRBJ2-1; TRBD2 might be the D (6 bases). CDR3 bases: TGTGCCAGCAGCCTACTCAGGAGGGATGAGCAGTTCTTC. It specifies CASSLLRRDEQFF.